This TCR beta chain was found in a study of blood T cell repertoires in COVID-19. As for the study in general: From the United States, Italy and Spain came samples of acute and convalescent COVID-19. T cells, B-cell-depleted T cells, or PBMCs supplied cDNA or gDNA.

This CDR3 contains 14 residues. V lost 4 bases to trimming and J lost 3 bases, with 13 bases between them. Looked up from germline, CDR1 is SGHRS and CDR2 is YFSETQ. Original handling: Amplified reference gene primers provided the basis for estimating nucleated cell counts. TCRdb's copy holds only in-frame clones and misses some; the assay was immunoSEQ multiplex PCR. D and trimming were read from the DNA, whereas the V and J calls and clone size are those reported in that table. This sample has 55,000 to 85,000 clones, with roughly 84% found just once. The sequence came from a woman aged 18-29 years with acute or convalescent COVID-19. This rearrangement joins TRBV5-1 to TRBJ1-1, with D perhaps matching TRBD1 (5 bases). The sample was peripheral blood. The CDR3 reads CASSRGGGYTEAFF. CDR3 in DNA: TGCGCCAGCAGCCGGGGGGGAGGATACACTGAAGCTTTCTTT. The variable domain in full, completed from reference TRBV5-1 and TRBJ1-1, reads KAGVTQTPRYLIKTRGQQVTLSCSPISGHRSVSWYQQTPGQGLQFLFEYFSETQRNKGNFPGRFSGRQFSNSRSEMNVSTLELGDSALYLCASSRGGGYTEAFFGQGTRLTVV.